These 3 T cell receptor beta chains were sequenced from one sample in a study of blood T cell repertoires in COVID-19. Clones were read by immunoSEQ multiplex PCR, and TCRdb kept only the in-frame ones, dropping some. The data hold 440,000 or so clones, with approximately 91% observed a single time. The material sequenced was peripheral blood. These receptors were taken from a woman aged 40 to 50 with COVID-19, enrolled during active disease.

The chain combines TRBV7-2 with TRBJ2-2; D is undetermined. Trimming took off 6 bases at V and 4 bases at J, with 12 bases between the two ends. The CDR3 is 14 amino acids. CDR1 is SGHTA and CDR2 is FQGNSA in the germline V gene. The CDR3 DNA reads TGTGCCAGCAGAAACGATAGAATCACCGGGGAGCTGTTTTTT. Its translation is CASRNDRITGELFF.

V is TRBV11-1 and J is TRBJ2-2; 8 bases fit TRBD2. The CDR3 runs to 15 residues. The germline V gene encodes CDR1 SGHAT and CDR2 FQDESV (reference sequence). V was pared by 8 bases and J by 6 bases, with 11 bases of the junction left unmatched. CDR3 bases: TGTGCCAGCCGCTATAGGACTAGCACTCCCGGGGAGCTGTTTTTT. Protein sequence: CASRYRTSTPGELFF.

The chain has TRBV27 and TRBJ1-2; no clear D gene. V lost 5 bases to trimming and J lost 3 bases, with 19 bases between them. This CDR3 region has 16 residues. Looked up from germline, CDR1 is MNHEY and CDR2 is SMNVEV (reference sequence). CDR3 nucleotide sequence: TGTGCCAGCAGTCCCCATCTTAGGAGGCGGGACTATGGCTACACCTTC. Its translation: CASSPHLRRRDYGYTF.